Below, 10 T cell receptor beta chains from the same sample are listed, as sequenced in a study of blood T cell repertoires in COVID-19. The method was immunoSEQ multiplex PCR; TCRdb's version includes in-frame clones alone and lacks a portion of them. Among 120,000 or so clones listed, roughly 89% were seen once. Input material: peripheral blood. Every receptor here comes from a woman aged 55-70 years with COVID-19, enrolled during active disease.

The CDR3 sequence is CASTPGAGGGGFGPNQPQHF. Written as DNA, the CDR3 is TGTGCCAGCACCCCCGGGGCGGGTGGGGGCGGATTCGGGCCTAATCAGCCCCAGCATTTT. V usage is TRBV28 and J usage is TRBJ1-5, with D possibly being TRBD1 (6 bases). Germline CDR1 and CDR2: MDHEN and SYDVKM. The V gene lost 7 bases and the J gene lost 4 bases, with 32 bases spanning the gap. CDR3 length: 20 amino acids.

The rearrangement uses TRBV6-5 and TRBJ2-3; TRBD1 matches at 7 bases. The CDR3 loop spans 14 amino acids. The junction had 5 bases not matched to a gene; V was cut back by 7 bases and J by 1 base. The germline V gene has CDR1 MNHEY and CDR2 SVGAGI. The CDR3 sequence is CASKTGKGTDTQYF. CDR3 sequence (DNA): TGTGCCAGCAAGACAGGGAAAGGCACAGATACGCAGTATTTT.

The chain joins TRBV4-2 to TRBJ1-3, with D unclear. Germline CDR1 is LGHNA and CDR2 is YNFKEQ. With 0 bases removed from V and 2 bases from J, the gap between germline ends came to 11 bases. The CDR3 has 16 amino acids. CDR3 loop: CASSQEGDRAGNTIYF. The CDR3 DNA sequence: TGTGCCAGCAGCCAAGAAGGAGATAGAGCTGGAAACACCATATATTTT.

The rearrangement links TRBV19 to TRBJ1-1; D remains ambiguous. From germline, CDR1 is LNHDA and CDR2 SQIVND (reference sequence). The CDR3 totals 13 residues. V was pared by 7 bases and J by 1 base, with 10 bases between. CDR3 loop: CASKLRENTEAFF. CDR3 bases: TGTGCCAGTAAGCTTCGGGAGAACACTGAAGCTTTCTTT.

The rearrangement links TRBV7-2 to TRBJ2-3; D unresolved. Trimming shortened V by 2 bases and J by 2 bases, and 11 bases separated the two germline ends. Germline CDR1 SGHTA, CDR2 FQGNSA. This CDR3 spans 15 amino acids. The CDR3 loop reads CASSLSRASTDTQYF. Written as DNA, the CDR3 is TGTGCCAGCAGCTTATCAAGAGCCTCCACAGATACGCAGTATTTT.

The chain is built from TRBV19 and TRBJ2-5; TRBD2 aligns across 9 bases. CDR1 and CDR2 from the germline V gene are LNHDA and SQIVND (reference sequence). The CDR3 is 16 amino acids. J gave up 5 bases and V 5 bases, and 12 bases lay outside the gene matches. CDR3: CASSVRRGGGGETQYF. In nucleotides, the CDR3 is TGTGCCAGTAGTGTCCGGCGGGGGGGCGGTGGGGAGACCCAGTACTTC.

The chain recombines TRBV19 with TRBJ1-2; 10 bases are shared with TRBD1. The CDR3 has 14 amino acids. V lost 6 bases to trimming and J lost 8 bases; unmatched junction nucleotides: 9. Germline V lookup: CDR1 LNHDA, CDR2 SQIVND (reference sequence). CDR3 DNA sequence: TGTGCCAGTAGGACCCGACAGGGGGCCTACGGCTACACCTTC. Translated: CASRTRQGAYGYTF.

To note about this clone: Sequence at one end of the junction differs from germline and may be a read error. The chain has TRBV7-9 and TRBJ2-7, with 9 positions matching TRBD1. The CDR3 is 14 residues long. From germline, CDR1 is SEHNR and CDR2 FQNEAQ (reference sequence). This CDR3 reads CASTQTGQGRIVDF. The DNA for the CDR3 is TGTGCCAGCACCCAGACCGGACAGGGGCGGATTGTAGACTTC.

The chain carries TRBV29-1 and TRBJ1-2, with D unresolved. Trimming removed 4 bases from V and 4 bases from J, with 16 bases in between. The germline V gene encodes CDR1 SQVTM and CDR2 ANQGSEA. This CDR3 comprises 14 residues. CDR3 nucleotide sequence: TGCAGCGTTGTTTTTTCAGCCCTAGGCTATGGCTACACCTTC. Amino acids: CSVVFSALGYGYTF.

The rearrangement links TRBV27 to TRBJ2-1; the match to TRBD1 covers 7 bases. Germline V gene sequence: CDR1 MNHEY, CDR2 SMNVEV (reference sequence). The CDR3 spans 14 residues. Losses at the gene ends were 5 bases for V and 6 bases for J; bases not matched to a gene: 7. In nucleotides, the CDR3 is TGTGCCAGCAGTATCCTCTCAGGGGGCAATGAGCAGTTCTTC. This gives the protein CASSILSGGNEQFF.